The entry that follows covers one TCR beta chain sequence. The data stem from a study of shared clonotypes between healthy human individuals. Measured with immunoSEQ multiplex PCR; TCRdb has only the in-frame clones, and not every one. Of over a million clones in the sample, 70% to 80% were seen once. This CDR3 is 13 amino acids long. Germline trimming cut 4 bases from V and 4 bases from J; bases unmatched to any gene: 4. CDR1 is SGHRS, CDR2 YFSETQ, per germline. The chain is built from TRBV5-1 and TRBJ1-2, with 7 bases that match TRBD1. The receptor comes from a man between 18 and 35 years old in good health. Some clones in this sample may be carry-over from other donors' samples. The sample consisted of memory CD4+ T cells from PBMCs. As for subset: CD45RA-negative fraction. The CDR3 DNA follows: TGCGCCAGCAGCACTGCAGGGGGCTATGGCTACACCTTC. This codes for CASSTAGGYGYTF.